This is a list of T cell receptor beta chains from one sample in a study of blood T cell repertoires in COVID-19. Measured with immunoSEQ multiplex PCR; TCRdb has only the in-frame clones, and not every one. The sample includes roughly 140,000 clones, 80% to 90% seen only once; the top ten take about 1.8%. The specimen sequenced was peripheral blood. The receptors stem from a woman between 45 and 65 years old with acute or convalescent COVID-19. The CDR3 runs from the conserved cysteine through the conserved F or W. The order of the fields is J gene, D gene, V gene, clone size, CDR3 DNA, CDR3 protein. A D gene is named only where the DNA matches it firmly. Expanded clones get a size class; other rows say once, few or many, or leave the size out.

>TRBJ1-4|TRBD1|TRBV15|few
TGTGCCACCAGCAGCGACAGGGGGCGAGTAGGAAAACTGTTTTTT
CATSSDRGRVGKLFF
>TRBJ2-1|TRBD1|TRBV24-1|NA
TGTGCCACCCCCGGGACAGGGGCTAATGAGCAGTTCTTC
CATPGTGANEQFF
>TRBJ2-2|NA|TRBV27|NA
TGTGCCAGCACCGGGGCGAACACCGGGGAGCTGTTTTTT
CASTGANTGELFF
>TRBJ2-7|NA|TRBV11-3|NA
TGTGCCAGCAGCTTAGGCTACGGGGTCTACGAGCAGTACTTC
CASSLGYGVYEQYF
>TRBJ1-5|TRBD1|TRBV7-9|NA
TGTGCCAGCAGCTCGACAGGGCTTGGCAATCAGCCCCAGCATTTT
CASSSTGLGNQPQHF
>TRBJ1-2|NA|TRBV7-9|once
TGTGCCAGCAGCTTAAGGGGGGGCTATGGCTACACCTTC
CASSLRGGYGYTF
>TRBJ2-3|NA|TRBV5-5|NA
TGTGCCAGCAGCTTGGTACGCGGTAGCACAGATACGCAGTATTTT
CASSLVRGSTDTQYF
>TRBJ2-7|NA|TRBV11-2|NA
TGTGCCAGTGGGCAGGGTTGGGCCTACGAGCAGTACTTC
CASGQGWAYEQYF
>TRBJ2-5|TRBD1|TRBV5-5|NA
TGTGCCAGCAGCTTAGGGACAGCACAAGAGACCCAGTACTTC
CASSLGTAQETQYF
>TRBJ2-5|NA|TRBV5-1|NA
TGCGCCAGCAGCTTGTCTGGGCTGGAGACCCAGTACTTC
CASSLSGLETQYF
>TRBJ2-7|TRBD1|TRBV6-5|NA
TGTGCCAGCATGATTAACACAGGGGCCAACGAGCAGTACTTC
CASMINTGANEQYF
>TRBJ1-6|NA|TRBV20-1|NA
TGCAGTGCTAGTTTGGGGGCGGATTCACCCCTCCACTTT
CSASLGADSPLHF
>TRBJ1-1|TRBD1|TRBV19|NA
TGTGCCAGTAGTATAGTAGGTGGCAGGGGGCGGAATGAAGCTTTCTTT
CASSIVGGRGRNEAFF
>TRBJ1-2|TRBD1|TRBV5-1|NA
TGCGCCAGCAGCGAGGACAGGGGGCTCGGTGGCTACACCTTC
CASSEDRGLGGYTF